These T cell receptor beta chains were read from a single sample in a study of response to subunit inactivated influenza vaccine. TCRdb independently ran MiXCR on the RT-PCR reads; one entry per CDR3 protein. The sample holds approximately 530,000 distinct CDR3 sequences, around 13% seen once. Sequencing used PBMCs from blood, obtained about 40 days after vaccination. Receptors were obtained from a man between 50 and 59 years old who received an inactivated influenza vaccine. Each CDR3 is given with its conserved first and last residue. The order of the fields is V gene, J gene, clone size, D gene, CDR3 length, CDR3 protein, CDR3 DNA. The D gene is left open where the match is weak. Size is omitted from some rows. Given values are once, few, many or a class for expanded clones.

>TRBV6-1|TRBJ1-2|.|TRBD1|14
CASSVGGGNYGYTF
TGTGCCAGCAGTGTAGGGGGCGGAAACTATGGCTACACCTTC
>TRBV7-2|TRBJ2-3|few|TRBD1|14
CASSRIQGSATQYF
TGTGCCAGCAGCCGCATACAGGGGAGCGCTACGCAGTATTTT
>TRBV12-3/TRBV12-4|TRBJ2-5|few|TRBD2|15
CASTTSGGYQETQYF
TGTGCCAGCACCACTAGCGGGGGGTACCAAGAGACCCAGTACTTC
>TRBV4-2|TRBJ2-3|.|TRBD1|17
CASSRRQGADVTDSQYF
TGTGCCAGCAGCCGCCGACAGGGGGCTGATGTCACAGATTCGCAGTATTTT
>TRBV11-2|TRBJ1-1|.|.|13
CASSLWAGSEAFF
TGTGCCAGCAGCTTATGGGCAGGTAGTGAAGCTTTCTTT
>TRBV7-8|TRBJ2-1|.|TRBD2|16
CASSFGLAGAFGEQFF
TGTGCCAGCAGCTTCGGACTAGCGGGTGCATTTGGTGAGCAGTTCTTC
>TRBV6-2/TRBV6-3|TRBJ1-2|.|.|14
CASSASWGGYGYTF
TGTGCCAGCAGCGCCTCGTGGGGCGGCTATGGCTACACCTTC
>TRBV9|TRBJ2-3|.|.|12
CASSVLRDIQYF
TGTGCCAGCAGCGTGCTACGGGATATTCAGTATTTT
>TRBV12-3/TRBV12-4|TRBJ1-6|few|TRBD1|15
CASSLGQGFNSPLHF
TGTGCCAGCAGCTTGGGACAGGGGTTCAATTCACCCCTCCACTTT
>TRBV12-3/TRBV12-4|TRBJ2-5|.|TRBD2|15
CASSPGTSGGALQYF
TGTGCCAGCAGTCCGGGGACTAGCGGGGGGGCACTCCAGTACTTC
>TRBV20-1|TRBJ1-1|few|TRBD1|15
CSAPKADRGGTEAFF
TGCAGTGCTCCCAAGGCGGACAGGGGTGGTACTGAAGCTTTCTTT
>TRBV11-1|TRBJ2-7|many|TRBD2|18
CASSLGRGGTASSYEQYF
TGTGCCAGCAGCTTAGGCCGGGGAGGGACCGCGAGCTCCTACGAGCAGTACTTC
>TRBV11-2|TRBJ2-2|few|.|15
CASSLVQASTGELFF
TGTGCCAGCAGCTTAGTGCAAGCGAGCACCGGGGAGCTGTTTTTT
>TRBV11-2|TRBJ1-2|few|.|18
CASSDPRGGWEKAYGYTF
TGTGCCAGCAGCGACCCACGCGGGGGGTGGGAGAAGGCCTATGGCTACACCTTC
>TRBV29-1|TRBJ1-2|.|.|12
CSVASRGGGYTF
TGCAGCGTCGCATCCCGGGGCGGAGGCTACACCTTC
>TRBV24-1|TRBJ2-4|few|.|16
CATSDGTPQAKNIQYF
TGTGCCACCAGTGATGGGACACCGCAAGCCAAAAACATTCAGTACTTC
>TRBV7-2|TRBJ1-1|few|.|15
CASSLEKGVNTEAFF
TGTGCCAGCAGCTTAGAGAAGGGAGTGAACACTGAAGCTTTCTTT
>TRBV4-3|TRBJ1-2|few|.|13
CASSQDTGYGYTF
TGCGCCAGCAGCCAAGACACAGGCTATGGCTACACCTTC
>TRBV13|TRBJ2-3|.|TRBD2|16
CASSSLAAYSTDTQYF
TGTGCCAGCAGCTCCCTAGCGGCCTATAGCACAGATACGCAGTATTTT
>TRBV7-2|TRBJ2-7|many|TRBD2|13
CASSWGLGYEQYF
TGTGCCAGCAGCTGGGGACTAGGCTACGAGCAGTACTTC
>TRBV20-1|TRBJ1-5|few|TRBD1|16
CSARVGTGGRRQPQHF
TGCAGTGCTAGAGTTGGGACAGGGGGCCGACGCCAGCCCCAGCATTTT
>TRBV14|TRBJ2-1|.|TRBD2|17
CASSQTGTSGRRNEQFF
TGTGCCAGCAGCCAGACCGGGACTAGCGGGAGACGGAATGAGCAGTTCTTC
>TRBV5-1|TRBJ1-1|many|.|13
CASSLAAGPEAFF
TGCGCCAGCAGCTTGGCCGCTGGACCTGAAGCTTTCTTT
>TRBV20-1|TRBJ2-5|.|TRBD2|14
CSAGGTSGSRTQYF
TGCAGTGCGGGGGGGACTAGCGGGAGCCGGACCCAGTACTTC
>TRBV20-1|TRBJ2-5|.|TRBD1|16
CSARPWDRGLLETQYF
TGCAGTGCCCGACCCTGGGACAGGGGGCTCTTGGAGACCCAGTACTTC
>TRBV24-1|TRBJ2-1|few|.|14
CATSTLSSYNEQFF
TGTGCCACCAGTACCTTGAGCTCCTACAATGAGCAGTTCTTC
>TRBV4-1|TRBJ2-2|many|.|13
CASSQDRTGELFF
TGCGCCAGCAGCCAAGATAGGACCGGGGAGCTGTTTTTT
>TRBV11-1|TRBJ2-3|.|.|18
CASSPYPQGSGATDTQYF
TGTGCCAGCAGCCCCTATCCCCAGGGATCAGGAGCCACAGATACGCAGTATTTT
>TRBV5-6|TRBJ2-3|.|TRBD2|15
CASNAGGTSTDTHYF
TGTGCCAGCAATGCAGGGGGGACTAGCACAGATACGCACTATTTT
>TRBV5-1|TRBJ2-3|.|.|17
CASSSARWEKRTDTQYF
TGCGCCAGCAGCTCGGCCCGTTGGGAGAAGCGCACAGATACGCAGTATTTT
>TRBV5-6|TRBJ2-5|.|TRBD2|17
CASSLRRLAGGQETQYF
TGTGCCAGCAGCTTGAGGCGCCTAGCGGGAGGCCAAGAGACCCAGTACTTC
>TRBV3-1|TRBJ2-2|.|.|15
CASSHLGGRTGELFF
TGTGCCAGCAGTCATTTGGGGGGACGCACCGGGGAGCTGTTTTTT
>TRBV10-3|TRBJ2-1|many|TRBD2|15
CAISEEGTRRNEQFF
TGTGCCATCAGTGAGGAGGGGACTAGACGCAATGAGCAGTTCTTC
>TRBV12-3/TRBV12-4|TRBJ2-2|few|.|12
CGTQGASGELFF
TGTGGCACGCAAGGGGCCTCCGGGGAGCTGTTTTTT
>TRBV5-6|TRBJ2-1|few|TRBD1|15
CASSSGTGEGNEQFF
TGTGCCAGCAGCTCCGGGACAGGGGAGGGCAATGAGCAGTTCTTC
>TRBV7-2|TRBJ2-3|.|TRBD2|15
CASSYSGVLADTQYF
TGTGCCAGCAGCTATAGCGGGGTGCTCGCAGATACGCAGTATTTT
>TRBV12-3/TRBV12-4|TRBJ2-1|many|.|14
CASRWGEGRNEQFF
TGTGCCAGCAGATGGGGTGAGGGGCGCAATGAGCAGTTCTTC